This T cell receptor beta chain emerged from a study of beta chain features in type 1 diabetes. Germline V gene data show CDR1 as SEHNR and CDR2 as FQNEAQ (reference sequence). CDR3 length: 12 residues. V lost 5 bases to trimming and J lost 5 bases, with 7 bases between them. Expressed TCRB transcripts were sequenced after all isolated RNA was converted to cDNA. Produced via immunoSEQ multiplex PCR; TCRdb's table is partial and in-frame only. The sample lists under 550,000 clones, approximately 10% occurring once. This clone was counted a few times. The chain joins TRBV7-9 to TRBJ2-1; perhaps TRBD2 as D (6 bases). Specimen: naive CD4+ T cells from blood. The sequence was obtained from a woman under 30 in good health. Here the CDR3 DNA reads TGTGCCAGCAGCCCGGGGGACAATGAGCAGTTCTTC. It translates to CASSPGDNEQFF.